What follows describes a single TCR beta chain. What it binds is not known. CDR1 SQVTM and CDR2 ANQGSEA come from the germline V gene. Trimming removed 2 bases from V and 6 bases from J; junction bases left unmatched: 5. This CDR3 comprises 15 residues. The table came from immunoSEQ multiplex PCR; TCRdb's copy has only in-frame clones and leaves some out. Counted here are tens of thousands of clones, 80% to 95% occurring once; the ten biggest clones make up around 7%. These data belong to a study of graft-versus-host responses after intestinal transplantation. Across the whole study: Anti-thymocyte globulin was used for induction in all recipients, who then took tacrolimus and steroids for two to four years. Findings of the study overall: Allografts of patients with graft-donor T cell macrochimerism showed high graft-versus-host to host-versus-graft clone ratios. The highest levels of circulating GvH clones went along with early declines in HvG clones after transplant. GvH clones were found in recipient marrow; some appeared first in ileum or blood.

This specimen consisted of bone marrow, obtained 734 days after intestinal transplantation. The chain is built from TRBV29-1 and TRBJ2-2; 11 positions agree with TRBD2. This sequence originates from a human patient who received an intestinal transplant, so some T cells may come from the graft donor. The chain's CDR3 is CSVEPLAGGPGELFF. In nucleotides, the CDR3 is TGCAGCGTTGAACCCCTAGCGGGAGGCCCCGGGGAGCTGTTTTTT.